This entry lists 32 T cell receptor beta chains sequenced from one sample in a study of cytomegalovirus exposure and HLA in healthy donors. Use of 60 Vbeta and 13 Jbeta primers characterized the PCR. Method: immunoSEQ multiplex PCR; TCRdb's copy keeps in-frame clones and lacks some. This table holds about 95,000 clones, less than 80% found once. Sequenced input: PBMCs. All receptors derive from a woman between 35 and 50 years old in good health and CMV-seropositive.

The rearrangement joins TRBV27 to TRBJ2-5, with 7 bases identical to TRBD1. The CDR3 has 16 amino acids. The germline V gene encodes CDR1 MNHEY and CDR2 SMNVEV (reference sequence). V was pared by 5 bases and J by 1 base, with 10 bases of the junction left unmatched. The CDR3 reads CASSRTTGTVQETQYF. The DNA for the CDR3 is TGTGCCAGCAGTCGCACCACCGGGACAGTCCAAGAGACCCAGTACTTC.

This clone was observed a few times. V usage is TRBV11-3 and J usage is TRBJ2-2, with D possibly being TRBD1 (5 bases). The CDR3 runs 17 residues. Deletions cut 2 bases from V and 3 bases from J, with 16 bases between. Germline V CDR1 and CDR2: SGHNT, YENEEA. This CDR3 is CASSLRPRVSHTGELFF. The CDR3 bases are TGTGCCAGCAGCTTACGCCCCAGGGTATCCCACACCGGGGAGCTGTTTTTT.

This chain joins TRBV11-3 and TRBJ2-1, with D maybe TRBD2 (6 bases). Germline CDR1 and CDR2: SGHNT and YENEEA. The CDR3 has 14 amino acids. Trimming stripped 5 bases from V and 7 bases from J, with 15 bases between. The CDR3 bases are TGTGCCAGCAGCATAGGGGACTTGCTTAATGAGCAGTTCTTC. Protein product: CASSIGDLLNEQFF.

The chain links TRBV2 to TRBJ1-5, with 7 nucleotides matching TRBD1. The germline gives CDR1 SNHLY, CDR2 FYNNEI. The trim removed 7 bases at V and 3 bases at J, leaving 6 bases unmatched. The CDR3 totals 14 residues. CDR3: CASTSQGNNQPQHF. The CDR3 DNA reads as TGTGCCAGCACCTCACAGGGGAACAATCAGCCCCAGCATTTT.

The V gene is TRBV6-6, the J gene TRBJ1-1; D perhaps matches TRBD1 (6 bases). Germline V lookup: CDR1 MNHNY, CDR2 SVGAGI (reference sequence). Trimming left V 5 bases short and J 4 bases short, with 17 bases between. The CDR3 loop spans 15 amino acids. The CDR3 nucleotides read TGTGCCAGCAGTACCACCCCAGGGGTGAGCACTGAAGCTTTCTTT. As protein: CASSTTPGVSTEAFF.

This chain connects TRBV30 to TRBJ2-1; D gene ambiguous. The germline CDR1 and CDR2 sequences are GTSNPN and SVGIG (reference sequence). CDR3 length: 11 residues. The germline V and J ends were trimmed by 5 bases and 12 bases, with 14 bases remaining between them. CDR3 bases: TGTGCCTGGGGCTACTATAGTGGGCAGTTCTTC. As protein: CAWGYYSGQFF.

This chain links TRBV5-8 with TRBJ1-2; the D gene is possibly TRBD1 (5 bases). Germline CDR1 SGHTS, CDR2 YDEGEE. CDR3 length: 14 residues. V lost 4 bases, J lost 4 bases, and 14 bases lay in between. The CDR3: CASSASGVGYGYTF. CDR3 bases: TGTGCCAGCAGCGCGTCGGGGGTTGGCTATGGCTACACCTTC.

V is TRBV27 and J is TRBJ2-7; TRBD2 agrees at 12 bases. This CDR3 is 18 amino acids long. Looked up from germline, CDR1 is MNHEY and CDR2 is SMNVEV (reference sequence). Trimming at V came to 2 bases and at J to 3 bases, leaving 11 bases not matched to a gene. The CDR3 sequence is CASSLKWLAGGVSYEQYF. The DNA for the CDR3 is TGTGCCAGCAGTTTAAAGTGGCTAGCGGGAGGGGTGAGCTACGAGCAGTACTTC.

This chain links TRBV11-2 with TRBJ2-3, with D unclear. The germline gives CDR1 SGHAT, CDR2 FQNNGV. V was shortened by 1 base and J by 2 bases, with 7 bases between the two germline ends. CDR3 length: 14 residues. For the CDR3, the DNA is TGTGCCAGCAGCTTAGGGGCGACCACAGATACGCAGTATTTT. Protein sequence: CASSLGATTDTQYF. Filled out from reference TRBV11-2 and TRBJ2-3, the complete variable domain reads EAGVAQSPRYKIIEKRQSVAFWCNPISGHATLYWYQQILGQGPKLLIQFQNNGVVDDSQLPKDRFSAERLKGVDSTLKIQPAKLEDSAVYLCASSLGATTDTQYFGPGTRLTVL.

The chain links TRBV9 to TRBJ1-4; tentatively, D is TRBD1 (5 bases). The V and J ends lost 3 bases and 4 bases respectively, with 10 bases between them. The CDR3 loop spans 14 amino acids. The germline gives CDR1 SGDLS, CDR2 YYNGEE. This chain's CDR3 is CASSGGGVNEKLFF. CDR3 nucleotide sequence: TGTGCCAGCAGCGGGGGGGGTGTTAATGAAAAACTGTTTTTT.

This clone was seen a single time. The CDR3 coding sequence is TGCGCCAGCAGCGCGACAGGGGTAAACACTGAAGCTTTCTTT. It translates to CASSATGVNTEAFF. V usage is TRBV5-1 and J usage is TRBJ1-1; 8 nucleotides line up with TRBD1. Germline loops: CDR1 SGHRS, CDR2 YFSETQ. The length of the CDR3 is 14 residues. The ends lost 4 bases at V and 2 bases at J; junction bases unmatched: 4.

The V and J genes are TRBV5-8 and TRBJ1-1, with TRBD1 identical over 7 bases. CDR3 length: 14 residues. CDR1 and CDR2 from the germline V gene are SGHTS and YDEGEE. V lost 4 bases and J lost 3; bases outside the gene matches: 6. The CDR3 protein is CASSPGQTYTEAFF. The CDR3 nucleotides read TGTGCCAGCAGCCCGGGACAGACGTACACTGAAGCTTTCTTT.

The chain carries TRBV28 and TRBJ2-1; TRBD2 aligns across 10 bases. The junction had 18 bases not matched to a gene; V was cut back by 7 bases and J by 0 bases. CDR1 MDHEN and CDR2 SYDVKM come from the germline V gene. The length of the CDR3 is 20 residues. This chain's CDR3 is CASNLGPGLAGVDSYNEQFF. CDR3 DNA: TGTGCCAGCAACCTAGGTCCTGGGCTAGCGGGAGTAGACTCCTACAATGAGCAGTTCTTC.

In this sample, this clone turned up a few times. The chain joins TRBV5-4 to TRBJ2-3; no clear D. The germline V and J ends were trimmed by 4 bases and 5 bases, with 11 bases remaining between them. The CDR3 length is 13 residues. Germline CDR1 SGHNT, CDR2 YYREEE (reference sequence). CDR3 loop: CASSAATLDTQYF. As DNA, the CDR3 is TGTGCCAGCAGCGCGGCCACGTTAGATACGCAGTATTTT.

The CDR3 sequence is CASSFGSSYNEQFF. In DNA form, the CDR3 reads TGTGCCAGCAGTTTCGGGTCCTCCTACAATGAGCAGTTCTTC. The rearrangement joins TRBV28 to TRBJ2-1; D is uncertain. Trimming cost V 3 bases and J 0 bases, with 6 bases left between them. The CDR3 totals 14 residues. The germline CDR1 and CDR2 sequences are MDHEN and SYDVKM. Supplemented by reference TRBV28 and TRBJ2-1, the full variable domain reads DVKVTQSSRYLVKRTGEKVFLECVQDMDHENMFWYRQDPGLGLRLIYFSYDVKMKEKGDIPEGYSVSREKKERFSLILESASTNQTSMYLCASSFGSSYNEQFFGPGTRLTVL.

This chain joins TRBV9 and TRBJ1-1, with D uncertain. The V gene's germline CDR1 is SGDLS and CDR2 YYNGEE. Trimming cost V 0 bases and J 1 base, with 7 bases left between them. The CDR3 sequence is 14 residues long. The CDR3 loop is CASSVDTANTEAFF. The CDR3 nucleotides read TGTGCCAGCAGCGTAGACACAGCGAACACTGAAGCTTTCTTT.

This clone has a handful of counts. This sequence joins TRBV5-1 and TRBJ1-4, with TRBD1 as a possible D gene (5 bases). V lost 4 bases and J 8 bases, leaving 12 bases between the germline ends. Germline V gene data show CDR1 as SGHRS and CDR2 as YFSETQ. This CDR3 has 13 amino acids. The CDR3 region is CASSAGTAEKLFF. In nucleotides, the CDR3 is TGCGCCAGCAGCGCCGGGACTGCAGAAAAACTGTTTTTT.

This clone was picked up a small number of times. The V and J genes are TRBV4-2 and TRBJ2-6; 10 nucleotides line up with TRBD1. The CDR3 runs 19 residues. After removal of 2 bases from V and 4 bases from J, the junction contained 11 bases not matched to a gene. In germline, CDR1 is LGHNA, CDR2 YNFKEQ. CDR3 nucleotides: TGTGCCAGCAGCCAAAACGCCGGGACAGGGGTTCCCGGGGCCAACGTCCTGACTTTC. It codes for CASSQNAGTGVPGANVLTF.

CDR3 residues: CATSRDEGYGYTF. The CDR3, as DNA: TGTGCCACCAGCAGGGATGAGGGTTATGGCTACACCTTC. The gene calls are TRBV15 and TRBJ1-2; D gene uncertain. The CDR3 totals 13 residues. Germline loops: CDR1 LNHNV, CDR2 YYDKDF (reference sequence). Trimming left V 3 bases short and J 5 bases short, with 10 bases between.

The chain has TRBV30 and TRBJ1-1; no clear D gene. Deletions cut 2 bases from V and 6 bases from J, with 10 bases between. Germline assignment: CDR1 GTSNPN and CDR2 SVGIG (reference sequence). This CDR3 has 12 amino acids. In DNA, the CDR3 is TGTGCCTGGAGTTGGGTAACAGCTGAAGCTTTCTTT. It is translated as CAWSWVTAEAFF.

The rearrangement joins TRBV6-5 to TRBJ1-4; 8 bases line up with TRBD1. Unmatched junction bases numbered 10, after V lost 8 bases and J lost 8 bases. Germline-derived CDR1 and CDR2 are MNHEY and SVGAGI. The CDR3 contains 14 residues. CDR3 loop: CASGRDRRFEKLFF. The CDR3 nucleotides read TGTGCCAGCGGAAGGGACAGGAGGTTCGAAAAACTGTTTTTT.

V is TRBV5-1 and J is TRBJ1-2; D remains ambiguous. CDR3 length: 13 amino acids. Germline V gives CDR1 SGHRS, CDR2 YFSETQ. V dropped 1 base and J dropped 2 bases, with 6 bases sitting between them. The CDR3 DNA reads TGCGCCAGCAGCTTGACACCCAACTATGGCTACACCTTC. It yields the protein CASSLTPNYGYTF.

The rearrangement uses TRBV5-1 and TRBJ2-5, with 10 bases aligning to TRBD2. CDR1 and CDR2 from the germline V gene are SGHRS and YFSETQ. The CDR3 is 14 residues long. V dropped 3 bases and J dropped 4; count of bases not matched to a gene: 3. CDR3 sequence: CASSSGLAPETQYF. Here the CDR3 DNA reads TGCGCCAGCAGCTCGGGACTAGCGCCAGAGACCCAGTACTTC.

This sequence joins TRBV9 and TRBJ2-2; 8 bases agree with TRBD2. CDR1 and CDR2 (germline): SGDLS, YYNGEE. There are 15 residues in the CDR3. The V gene end was trimmed by 4 bases and the J gene end by 4 bases; junction bases not matched to a gene: 6. CDR3 in amino acids: CASSHGGATTGELFF. The CDR3 DNA follows: TGTGCCAGCAGCCACGGGGGGGCGACCACCGGGGAGCTGTTTTTT.

The rearrangement links TRBV5-6 to TRBJ1-2; D perhaps matches TRBD1 (5 bases). CDR3 length: 13 amino acids. The germline CDR1 and CDR2 sequences are SGHDT and YYEEEE. V lost 2 bases, J lost 3 bases, and 8 bases lay in between. CDR3 amino acids: CASSLGVDYGYTF. The CDR3, as DNA: TGTGCCAGCAGCTTAGGGGTCGACTATGGCTACACCTTC.

The chain employs TRBV5-1 and TRBJ2-7, with D possibly matching TRBD1 (6 bases). Germline V gene data show CDR1 as SGHRS and CDR2 as YFSETQ. The CDR3 spans 15 residues. V was cut by 0 bases and J by 2 bases, with 12 bases left in between. The CDR3 DNA is TGCGCCAGCAGCTTGGCCGGGACACCTCCCTACGAGCAGTACTTC. This sequence encodes CASSLAGTPPYEQYF.

The CDR3 region has the DNA TGTGCCAGCTCACCGTCCCTGACTTCCTACGAGCAGTACTTC. Residues: CASSPSLTSYEQYF. This rearrangement joins TRBV18 to TRBJ2-7; D gene uncertain. Germline loops: CDR1 KGHSH, CDR2 LQKENI. Deletions cut 3 bases from V and 1 base from J, with 10 bases between. This CDR3 region has 14 residues.

V usage is TRBV7-9 and J usage is TRBJ2-7; 9 nucleotides match TRBD1. Germline lookup yields CDR1 SEHNR and CDR2 FQNEAQ (reference sequence). The CDR3 loop spans 13 amino acids. V shed 4 bases, J shed 5 bases, and the junction held 3 bases outside the gene matches. In DNA form, the CDR3 reads TGTGCCAGCAGCTCACAGGGGGCGGACGAGCAGTACTTC. Protein: CASSSQGADEQYF.

V is TRBV20-1 and J is TRBJ2-1; D might be TRBD2 (5 bases). The CDR3 sequence is 11 residues long. The germline V and J ends were trimmed by 4 bases and 8 bases, with 9 bases remaining between them. Germline assignment: CDR1 DFQATT and CDR2 SNEGSKA (reference sequence). CDR3 sequence reads: CSAKSGDEQFF. The CDR3, as DNA: TGCAGTGCTAAGTCCGGGGATGAGCAGTTCTTC.

Worth noting for this clone: Sequence at one end of the junction differs from germline and may be a read error. Distinct nucleotide sequences in the sample also encode this CDR3. The chain carries TRBV7-9 and TRBJ2-2, with TRBD2 matching over 11 bases. Germline loops: CDR1 SEHNR, CDR2 FQNEAQ (reference sequence). The CDR3 runs to 16 residues. In nucleotides, the CDR3 is TGTGCCAGCAGCCCGACTAGCGGGGCGAACACAGGGGAGCTGTTTTTT. Residues: CASSPTSGANTGELFF.

This chain joins TRBV10-3 and TRBJ2-5, with a tentative D call TRBD1 (6 bases). V lost 2 bases, J lost 4 bases, and 11 bases lay in between. The CDR3 covers 14 residues. Looked up from germline, CDR1 is ENHRY and CDR2 is SYGVKD. The CDR3, as DNA: TGTGCCATCAGTGAGGATCAGGGGATAGAGACCCAGTACTTC. It is translated as CAISEDQGIETQYF.

The gene calls are TRBV5-1 and TRBJ1-3; D gene ambiguous. V shed 3 bases and J shed 2 bases, with 9 bases lying between them. The V gene's germline CDR1 is SGHRS and CDR2 YFSETQ. This CDR3 region has 14 residues. The CDR3 sequence is CASSSQDTGNTIYF. The CDR3 nucleotides read TGCGCCAGCAGCTCGCAGGATACTGGAAACACCATATATTTT.